This T cell receptor (beta chain) was profiled in a study of T cell responses to AZD1222 COVID-19 vaccine. With 4 bases clipped from V and 4 bases from J, the junction kept 4 bases outside the gene matches. The CDR3 spans 13 residues. Germline V CDR1 and CDR2: LGHDT, YNNKEL (reference sequence). Clones were sequenced by immunoSEQ multiplex PCR, and TCRdb holds only the in-frame ones, with some missing. The sample lists under 200,000 clones, around 92% occurring once. This clone was detected only a few times. This sequence was found in an adult who received the AZD1222 COVID-19 vaccine. This chain uses TRBV3-1 (or the pseudogene TRBV3-2) with TRBJ2-7; 7 bases align to TRBD1. The sequences come from peripheral blood, collected 28 days after the second AZD1222 dose. CDR3 nucleotides: TGTGCCAGCAGCCCACAGGGGCTATACGAGCAGTACTTC. It specifies CASSPQGLYEQYF.